This T cell receptor beta chain is drawn from a study of blood T cell repertoires in COVID-19. Study-wide context: COVID-19 samples from acute and convalescent phases originated in the United States, Italy and Spain. T cells, B-cell-depleted T cells, or PBMCs provided the cDNA or gDNA that served as material.

Original handling: Reference gene primer amplification gave nucleated cell count estimates. Only in-frame clones appear in the TCRdb table, and some are missing; sequencing was by immunoSEQ multiplex PCR. V, J and clone size were drawn from that table, and D and trimming were deduced from the DNA. The top ten clones hold about 4.2% of a sample with some 150,000 clones, around 90% of them seen once. From germline, CDR1 is SGHTA and CDR2 FQGNSA. CDR3 length: 14 amino acids. Trimming removed 2 bases from V and 3 bases from J, with 8 bases in between. Material for sequencing was peripheral blood. The chain combines TRBV7-2 with TRBJ1-5; unclear D gene. The source of this sequence is a woman aged 55-70 years with active or convalescent COVID-19. The CDR3, as DNA: TGTGCCAGCAGCTTAAGGCAGGCCAATCAGCCCCAGCATTTT. Translation gives CASSLRQANQPQHF. Together with reference TRBV7-2 and TRBJ1-5, the CDR3 gives the full variable domain: GAGVSQSPSNKVTEKGKDVELRCDPISGHTALYWYRQSLGQGLEFLIYFQGNSAPDKSGLPSDRFSAERTGGSVSTLTIQRTQQEDSAVYLCASSLRQANQPQHFGDGTRLSIL.